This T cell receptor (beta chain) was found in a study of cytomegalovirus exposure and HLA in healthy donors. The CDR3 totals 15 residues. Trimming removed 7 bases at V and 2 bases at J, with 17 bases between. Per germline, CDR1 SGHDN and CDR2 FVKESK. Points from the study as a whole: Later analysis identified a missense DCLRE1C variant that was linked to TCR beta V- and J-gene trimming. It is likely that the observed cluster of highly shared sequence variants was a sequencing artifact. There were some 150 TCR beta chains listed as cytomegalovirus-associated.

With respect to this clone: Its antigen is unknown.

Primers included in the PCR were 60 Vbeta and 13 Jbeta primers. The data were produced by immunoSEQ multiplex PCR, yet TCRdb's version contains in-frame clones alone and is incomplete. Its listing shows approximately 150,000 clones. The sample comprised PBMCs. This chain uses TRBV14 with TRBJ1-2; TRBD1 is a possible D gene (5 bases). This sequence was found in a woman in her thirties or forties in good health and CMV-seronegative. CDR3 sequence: CASTPSSSGNYGYTF. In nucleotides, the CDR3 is TGTGCCAGCACACCAAGTTCCTCAGGGAACTATGGCTACACCTTC.